What follows is one T cell receptor beta chain and its context. This clonotype came up many times. Its antigen specificity is not known. No base-level quality is on record; no much larger clone is a single base apart. The CDR3 runs 17 amino acids, cysteine and phenylalanine included. Left in the record is the CDR3 DNA by itself, 51 bases read in frame from the first base. V is pruned by 1 base and J by 7 bases, leaving 12 bases of the junction without a gene match. CDR1 and CDR2 were assigned from the germline V gene (reference sequence) as DFQATT and SNEGSKA. The library was generated by PCR. The run used an Illumina HiSeq 2500. TCR libraries were prepared with molecular barcoding, using unique molecular identifiers to normalize TCRbeta repertoire quantification. TCRdb reprocessed the public reads (quality trimming at Q25 with fastp, clone calling with MiXCR) and kept in-frame beta chains. When rows share a CDR3 protein, they turn into one entry using the most common DNA and genes. This sample comprises over 550,000 distinct CDR3 sequences, over 9.5% of them detected only once. About 4% of the sample rests with the top ten.

The data originate from a study of T-cell reconstitution after alpha-beta-depleted transplantation in children (dated by TCRdb to the mid-2010s). Concerning the study at large: Using TCR repertoire profiling, the study quantitatively followed how T-cell immune reconstitution unfolded in children after TCRalphabeta/CD19-depleted allogeneic hematopoietic cell transplantation.

This receptor was taken from a human donor who donated a stem cell graft to a child with acute myeloid leukemia. This receptor chain uses TRBV20-1 and TRBJ2-5; TRBD2 agrees with 13 junctional bases. This specimen was PBMCs from the stem cell graft donor, taken from the stem cell graft. The bases are TGCAGTGCTAGAGGAGGCGGGACTAGCGGGACTCGAGGGACCCAGTACTTC. It specifies CSARGGGTSGTRGTQYF.